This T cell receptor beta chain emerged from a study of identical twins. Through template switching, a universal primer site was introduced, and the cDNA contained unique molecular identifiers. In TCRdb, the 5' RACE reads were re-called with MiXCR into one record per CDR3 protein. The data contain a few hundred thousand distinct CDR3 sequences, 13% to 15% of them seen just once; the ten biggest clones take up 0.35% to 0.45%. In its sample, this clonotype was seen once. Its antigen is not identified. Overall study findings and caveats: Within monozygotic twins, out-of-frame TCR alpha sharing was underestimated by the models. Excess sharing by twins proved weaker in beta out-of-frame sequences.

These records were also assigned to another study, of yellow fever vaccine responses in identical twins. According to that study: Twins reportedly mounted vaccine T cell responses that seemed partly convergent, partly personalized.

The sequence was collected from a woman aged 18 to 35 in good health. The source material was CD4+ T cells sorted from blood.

Here the CDR3 reads CATSDLWGHTQYF. In nucleotides, the CDR3 is TGTGCCACCAGTGATTTGTGGGGACATACGCAGTATTTT. The chain recombines TRBV24-1 with TRBJ2-3; D may match TRBD1 or TRBD2 (5 bases each). The CDR3 consists of 13 residues. Germline V gene lookup returns CDR1 KGHDR and CDR2 SFDVKD. Trimming removed 0 bases at V and 7 bases at J, with 7 bases between.